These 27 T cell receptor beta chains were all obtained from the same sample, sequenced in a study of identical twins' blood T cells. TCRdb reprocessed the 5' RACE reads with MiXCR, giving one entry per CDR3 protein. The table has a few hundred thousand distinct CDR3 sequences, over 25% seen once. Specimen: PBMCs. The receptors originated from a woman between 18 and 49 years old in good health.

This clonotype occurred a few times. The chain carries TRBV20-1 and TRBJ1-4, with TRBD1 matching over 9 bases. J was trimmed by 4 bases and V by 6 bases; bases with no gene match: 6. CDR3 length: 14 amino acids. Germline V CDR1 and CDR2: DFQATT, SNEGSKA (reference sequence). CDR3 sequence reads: CSARRDRVNEKLFF. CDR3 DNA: TGCAGTGCGCGCAGGGACAGGGTTAATGAAAAACTGTTTTTT.

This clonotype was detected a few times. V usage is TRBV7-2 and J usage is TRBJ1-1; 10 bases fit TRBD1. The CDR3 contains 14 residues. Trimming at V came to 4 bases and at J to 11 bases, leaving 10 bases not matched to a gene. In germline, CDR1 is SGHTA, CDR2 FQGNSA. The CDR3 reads CASSSQDRGRRAFF. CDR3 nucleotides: TGTGCCAGCAGCTCTCAAGACAGGGGGCGGAGGGCTTTCTTT.

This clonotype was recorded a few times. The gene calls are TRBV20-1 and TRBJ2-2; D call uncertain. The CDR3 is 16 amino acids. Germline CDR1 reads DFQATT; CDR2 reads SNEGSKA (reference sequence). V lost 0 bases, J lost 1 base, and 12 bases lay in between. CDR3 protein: CSARDPLGVNTGELFF. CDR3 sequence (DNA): TGCAGTGCTAGAGATCCTTTAGGTGTGAACACCGGGGAGCTGTTTTTT.

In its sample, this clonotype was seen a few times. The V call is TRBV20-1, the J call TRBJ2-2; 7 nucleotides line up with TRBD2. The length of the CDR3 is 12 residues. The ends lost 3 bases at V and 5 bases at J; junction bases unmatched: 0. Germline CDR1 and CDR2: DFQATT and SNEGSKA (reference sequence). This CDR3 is CSARGGTGELFF. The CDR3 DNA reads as TGCAGTGCTAGGGGAGGGACCGGGGAGCTGTTTTTT.

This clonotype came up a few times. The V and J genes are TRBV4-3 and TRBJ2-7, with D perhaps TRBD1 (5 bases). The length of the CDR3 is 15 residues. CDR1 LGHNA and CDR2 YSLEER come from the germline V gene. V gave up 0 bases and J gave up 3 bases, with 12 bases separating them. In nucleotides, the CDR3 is TGCGCCAGCAGCCAAGATAGGAACAGGAACTACGAGCAGTACTTC. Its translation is CASSQDRNRNYEQYF.

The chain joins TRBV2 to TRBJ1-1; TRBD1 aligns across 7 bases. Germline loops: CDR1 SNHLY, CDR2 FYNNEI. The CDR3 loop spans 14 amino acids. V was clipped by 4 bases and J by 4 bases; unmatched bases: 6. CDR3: CASSVEGGGTEAFF. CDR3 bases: TGTGCCAGCAGTGTGGAAGGGGGCGGCACTGAAGCTTTCTTT.

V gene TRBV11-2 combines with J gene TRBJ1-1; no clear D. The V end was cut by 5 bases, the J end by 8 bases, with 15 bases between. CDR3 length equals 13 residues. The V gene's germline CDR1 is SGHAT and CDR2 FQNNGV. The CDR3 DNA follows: TGTGCCAGCAGCCTCTTCGAACGGTCCGAAGCTTTCTTT. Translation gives CASSLFERSEAFF.

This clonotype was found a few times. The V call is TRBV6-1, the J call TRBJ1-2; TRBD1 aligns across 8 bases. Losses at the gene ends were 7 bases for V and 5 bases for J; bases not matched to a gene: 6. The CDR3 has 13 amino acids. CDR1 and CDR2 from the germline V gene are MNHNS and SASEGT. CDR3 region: CASTKDREYGYTF. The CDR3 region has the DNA TGTGCCAGCACCAAGGACAGGGAATATGGCTACACCTTC.

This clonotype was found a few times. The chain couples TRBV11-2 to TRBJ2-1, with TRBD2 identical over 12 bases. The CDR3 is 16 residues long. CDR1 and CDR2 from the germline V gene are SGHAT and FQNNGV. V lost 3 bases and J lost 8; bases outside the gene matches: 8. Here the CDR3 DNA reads TGTGCCAGCAGCTTGTCCGGGACTAGCGGGCGATATGAGCAGTTCTTC. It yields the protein CASSLSGTSGRYEQFF.

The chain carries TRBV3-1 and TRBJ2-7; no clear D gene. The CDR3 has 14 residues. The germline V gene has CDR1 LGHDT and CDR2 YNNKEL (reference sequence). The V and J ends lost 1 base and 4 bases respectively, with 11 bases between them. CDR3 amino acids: CASSQALTAYEQYF. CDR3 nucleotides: TGTGCCAGCAGCCAAGCGTTAACAGCTTACGAGCAGTACTTC.

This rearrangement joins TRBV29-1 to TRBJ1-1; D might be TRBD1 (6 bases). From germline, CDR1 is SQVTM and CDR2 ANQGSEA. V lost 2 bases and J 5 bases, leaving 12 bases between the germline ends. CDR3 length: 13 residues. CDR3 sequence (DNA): TGCAGCGTTGAACAGGGGATGTTGACTGAAGCTTTCTTT. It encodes CSVEQGMLTEAFF.

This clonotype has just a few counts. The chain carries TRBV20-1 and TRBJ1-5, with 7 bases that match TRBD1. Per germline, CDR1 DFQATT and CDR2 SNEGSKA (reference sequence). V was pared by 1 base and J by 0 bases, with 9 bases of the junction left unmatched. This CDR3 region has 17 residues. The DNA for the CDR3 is TGCAGTGCTAGAGTCAGGGGGTTCACTTATAGCAATCAGCCCCAGCATTTT. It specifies CSARVRGFTYSNQPQHF.

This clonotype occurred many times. The CDR3 here is CASSVSGGSYNEQFF. CDR3 in DNA: TGTGCCAGCAGCGTTAGCGGGGGCTCTTACAATGAGCAGTTCTTC. The rearrangement joins TRBV7-2 to TRBJ2-1, with 9 bases aligning to TRBD2. Trimming took 5 bases from V and 4 from J; bases not matched to a gene: 6. In germline, CDR1 is SGHTA, CDR2 FQGNSA. CDR3 length: 15 amino acids. The entire variable domain, with the rest obtained from reference TRBV7-2 and TRBJ2-1, is as follows: GAGVSQSPSNKVTEKGKDVELRCDPISGHTALYWYRQSLGQGLEFLIYFQGNSAPDKSGLPSDRFSAERTGGSVSTLTIQRTQQEDSAVYLCASSVSGGSYNEQFFGPGTRLTVL.

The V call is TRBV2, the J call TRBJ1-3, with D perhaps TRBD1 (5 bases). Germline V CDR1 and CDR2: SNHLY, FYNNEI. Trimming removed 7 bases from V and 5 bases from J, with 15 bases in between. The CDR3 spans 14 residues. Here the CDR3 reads CASIEGTARNTIYF. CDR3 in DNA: TGTGCCAGCATAGAGGGGACTGCTAGAAACACCATATATTTT.

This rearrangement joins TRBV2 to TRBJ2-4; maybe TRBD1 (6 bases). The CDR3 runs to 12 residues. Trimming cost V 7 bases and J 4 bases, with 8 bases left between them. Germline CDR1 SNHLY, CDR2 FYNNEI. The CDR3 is CASITGKNIQYF. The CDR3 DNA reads TGTGCCAGCATTACAGGGAAAAACATTCAGTACTTC.

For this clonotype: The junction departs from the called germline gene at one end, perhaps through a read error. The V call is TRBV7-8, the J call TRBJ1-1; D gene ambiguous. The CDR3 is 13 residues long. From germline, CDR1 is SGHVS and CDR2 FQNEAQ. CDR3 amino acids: CDSSLRGNTEAFF. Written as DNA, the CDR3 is TGTGACAGCAGCTTACGAGGGAACACTGAAGCTTTCTTT.

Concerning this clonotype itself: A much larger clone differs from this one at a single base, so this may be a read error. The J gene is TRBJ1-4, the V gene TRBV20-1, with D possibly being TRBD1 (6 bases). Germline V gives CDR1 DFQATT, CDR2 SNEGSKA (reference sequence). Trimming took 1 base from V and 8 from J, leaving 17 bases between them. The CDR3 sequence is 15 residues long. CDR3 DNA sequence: TGCAGTGCTAGAGGGTCGAACAGGGATTACGAAAAACTGTTTTTT. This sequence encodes CSARGSNRDYEKLFF.

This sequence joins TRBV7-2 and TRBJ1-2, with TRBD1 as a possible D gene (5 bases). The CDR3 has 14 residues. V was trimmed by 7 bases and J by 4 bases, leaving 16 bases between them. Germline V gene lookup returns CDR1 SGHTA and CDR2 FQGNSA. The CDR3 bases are TGTGCCAGCATCCAGACAGTGTCTCTCTATGGCTACACCTTC. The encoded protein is CASIQTVSLYGYTF.

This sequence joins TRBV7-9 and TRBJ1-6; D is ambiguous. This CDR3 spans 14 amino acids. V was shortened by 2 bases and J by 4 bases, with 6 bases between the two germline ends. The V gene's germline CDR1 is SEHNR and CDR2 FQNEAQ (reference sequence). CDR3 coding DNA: TGTGCCAGCAGCTTACCATCGTATAATTCACCCCTCCACTTT. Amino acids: CASSLPSYNSPLHF.

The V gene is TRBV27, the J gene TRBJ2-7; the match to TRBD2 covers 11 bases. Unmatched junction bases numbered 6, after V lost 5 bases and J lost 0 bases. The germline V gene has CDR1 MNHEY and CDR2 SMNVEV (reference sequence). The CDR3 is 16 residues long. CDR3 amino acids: CASSPRLAGYSYEQYF. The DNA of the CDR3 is TGTGCCAGCAGTCCTCGACTAGCGGGATACTCCTACGAGCAGTACTTC.

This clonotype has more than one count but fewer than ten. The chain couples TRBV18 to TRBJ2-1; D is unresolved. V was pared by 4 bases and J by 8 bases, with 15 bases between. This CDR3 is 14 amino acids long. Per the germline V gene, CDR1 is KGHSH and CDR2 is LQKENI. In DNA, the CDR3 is TGTGCCAGCTCACGACTGACCCGCCTTGATGAGCAGTTCTTC. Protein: CASSRLTRLDEQFF.

DNA for the CDR3: TGTGCCAGCAGTCCGGGTTTGGGATATAATTCACCCCTCCACTTT. This translates into CASSPGLGYNSPLHF. The chain carries TRBV7-2 and TRBJ1-6, with D unresolved. V lost 6 bases to trimming and J lost 4 bases, with 13 bases between them. The length of the CDR3 is 15 residues. Germline V gene lookup returns CDR1 SGHTA and CDR2 FQGNSA.

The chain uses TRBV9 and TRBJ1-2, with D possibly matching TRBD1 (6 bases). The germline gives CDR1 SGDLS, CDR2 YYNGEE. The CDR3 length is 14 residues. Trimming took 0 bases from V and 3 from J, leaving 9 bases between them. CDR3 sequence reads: CASSVAPGDYGYTF. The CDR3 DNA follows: TGTGCCAGCAGCGTAGCTCCAGGGGACTATGGCTACACCTTC.

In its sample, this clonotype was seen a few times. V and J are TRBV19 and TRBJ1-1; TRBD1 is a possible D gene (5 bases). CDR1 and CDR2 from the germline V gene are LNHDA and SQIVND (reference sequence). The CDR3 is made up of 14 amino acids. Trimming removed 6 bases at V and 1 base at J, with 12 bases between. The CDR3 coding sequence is TGTGCCAGTAGACGACGTGGGGGGAACACTGAAGCTTTCTTT. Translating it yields CASRRRGGNTEAFF.

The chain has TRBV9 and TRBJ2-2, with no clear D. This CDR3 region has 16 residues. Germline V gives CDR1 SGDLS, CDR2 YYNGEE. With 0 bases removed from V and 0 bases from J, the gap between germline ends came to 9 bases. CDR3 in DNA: TGTGCCAGCAGCGTAGCGACCAGGACGAACACCGGGGAGCTGTTTTTT. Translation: CASSVATRTNTGELFF.

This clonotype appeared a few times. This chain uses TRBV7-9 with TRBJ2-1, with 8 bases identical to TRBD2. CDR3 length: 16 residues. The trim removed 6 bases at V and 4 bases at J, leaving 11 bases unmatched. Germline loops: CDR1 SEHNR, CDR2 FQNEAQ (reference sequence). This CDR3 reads CASRLTSGTVYNEQFF. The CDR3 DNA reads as TGTGCCAGCAGACTTACTAGCGGAACGGTTTACAATGAGCAGTTCTTC.

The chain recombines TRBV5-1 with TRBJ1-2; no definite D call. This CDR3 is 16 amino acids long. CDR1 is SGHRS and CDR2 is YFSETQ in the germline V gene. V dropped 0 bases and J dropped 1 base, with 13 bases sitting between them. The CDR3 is CASSLAVGTLNYGYTF. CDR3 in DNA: TGCGCCAGCAGCTTGGCCGTGGGTACACTTAACTATGGCTACACCTTC.